Listed here are 5 T cell receptor beta chains from one sample, sequenced in a study of tumor and adjacent non-tumor tissue in lung cancer. This sample's RNA came from whole unsorted tissue. TCRbeta libraries were built with three rounds of nested PCR, modified from ARM-PCR. TCRdb called the multiplex PCR reads again in MiXCR, with one record for every CDR3 protein. The repertoire consists of more than 85,000 distinct CDR3 sequences, with roughly 80% occurring once and the leading ten covering 37%. Sequencing used lung tumor tissue. These receptors all come from a woman aged 55-70 years with non-small cell lung cancer.

Note on this clonotype: The CDR3 end shows no conserved phenylalanine or tryptophan, and so a read error is likely. The chain has TRBV11-2 and TRBJ2-7, with D tentatively TRBD1 (6 bases). Germline assignment: CDR1 SGHAT and CDR2 FQNNGV. The CDR3 is 14 amino acids. Here the CDR3 reads CAISLSTGTSEQYL. The DNA for the CDR3 is TGTGCCATCAGCTTATCCACCGGGACATCCGAGCAGTACTTA.

Concerning this clonotype: A junction boundary mismatches the germline segment, possibly from a read error. V is TRBV6-5 and J is TRBJ2-1; 7 nucleotides align to TRBD2. Per the germline V gene, CDR1 is MNHEY and CDR2 is SVGAGI. There are 19 residues in the CDR3. The CDR3 DNA reads TGTGCCAGCAGAGTACTAGCGCGGGGTCTCCTTCACGCCTACGATGAGCAGTTCTTC. This translates into CASRVLARGLLHAYDEQFF.

This clonotype was detected many times. This chain connects TRBV20-1 to TRBJ2-1; TRBD2 aligns across 8 bases. CDR3 length equals 14 residues. J was trimmed by 5 bases and V by 3 bases; bases with no gene match: 6. CDR1 DFQATT and CDR2 SNEGSKA come from the germline V gene (reference sequence). CDR3 protein: CSARTASGHNEQFF. CDR3 sequence (DNA): TGCAGTGCTAGGACGGCTAGCGGGCACAATGAGCAGTTCTTC.

About this clonotype itself: Just one base apart from a much larger clone, this may be a read error. The V call is TRBV5-1, the J call TRBJ2-1; D is possibly TRBD2 (5 bases). The germline V gene has CDR1 SGHRS and CDR2 YFSETQ. The CDR3 is 16 residues long. CDR3 coding DNA: TGCGCCAGCAGCCCGGAGGTGCAGGCGCAATACAATAAGCAGTTCTTC. Its translation: CASSPEVQAQYNKQFF.

Details on this clonotype: The missing conserved phenylalanine or tryptophan at the end of this CDR3 makes a read error likely. It is unclear where the CDR3 begins or ends on the DNA, so no DNA is shown, and the CDR3 is as TCRdb lists it. The rearrangement uses TRBV11-1 and TRBJ1-2; no DNA check was done on the table's D call, TRBD1. The CDR3 length is 14 residues, termini included. The germline V gene encodes CDR1 SGHAT and CDR2 FQDESV (reference sequence). The CDR3 sequence is CASSSQGPLYGYSL.